The clone carrying this T cell receptor (beta chain) appeared once. Its antigen is not identified. This was the immunoSEQ v3.0 assay at survey level. Generated by immunoSEQ multiplex PCR, the TCRdb table keeps only in-frame clones and is missing some. The sample holds tens of thousands of clones; less than 98% are singletons and the top ten take around 3.1%. The CDR3 consists of 13 residues. The germline CDR1 and CDR2 sequences are MNHNY and SVGAGI (reference sequence). V lost 7 bases and J 9 bases, leaving 16 bases between the germline ends. The data belong to a study of long-term antiretroviral therapy in people with HIV. Broader study findings: Before ART, certain clones expanded, and these dominated the repertoire at all time points.

The material sequenced was unsorted PBMCs, taken 6.9 years after starting antiretroviral therapy. This receptor was taken from a man aged 25-45 years with HIV. This chain links TRBV6-6 with TRBJ2-1; tentatively, D is TRBD2 (6 bases). The CDR3 is CASIHSGTGEQFF. CDR3 DNA: TGTGCCAGCATTCATAGCGGAACTGGTGAGCAGTTCTTC.